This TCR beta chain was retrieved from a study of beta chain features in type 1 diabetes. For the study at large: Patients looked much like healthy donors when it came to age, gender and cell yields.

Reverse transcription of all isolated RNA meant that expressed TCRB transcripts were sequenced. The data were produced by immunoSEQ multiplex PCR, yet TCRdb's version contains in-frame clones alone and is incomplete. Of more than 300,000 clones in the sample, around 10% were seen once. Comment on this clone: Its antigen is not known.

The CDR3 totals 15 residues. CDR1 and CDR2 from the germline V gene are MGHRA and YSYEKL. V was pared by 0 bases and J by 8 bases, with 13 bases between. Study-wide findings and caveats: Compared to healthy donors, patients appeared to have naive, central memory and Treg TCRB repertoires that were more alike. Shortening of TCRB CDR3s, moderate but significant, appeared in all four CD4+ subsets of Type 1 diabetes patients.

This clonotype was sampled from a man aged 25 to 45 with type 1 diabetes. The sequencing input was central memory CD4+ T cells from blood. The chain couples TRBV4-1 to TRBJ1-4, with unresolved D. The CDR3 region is CASSQEGGLREKLFF. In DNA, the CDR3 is TGCGCCAGCAGCCAAGAGGGAGGACTGCGCGAAAAACTGTTTTTT.